This paragraph reports one TCR beta chain. This sample stems from a study of OX40 agonist ivuxolimab in advanced cancers. CDR3 length: 14 amino acids. Trimming stripped 5 bases from V and 2 bases from J, with 13 bases between. Germline CDR1 SEHNR, CDR2 FQNEAQ (reference sequence). Profiled with immunoSEQ multiplex PCR; TCRdb holds only in-frame clones, not every one. The sample carries fewer than 80,000 clones, 85% recorded once. The receptor's source is an adult with an advanced solid tumor such as melanoma, head and neck, liver or kidney cancer. The chain uses TRBV7-9 and TRBJ2-7, with D perhaps matching TRBD1 (6 bases). This specimen was CD4+ or CD8+ T cells sorted from blood, taken in a trial of the OX40 agonist ivuxolimab. The CDR3 bases are TGTGCCAGCAGCCAAATGGGGACAACCTACGAGCAGTACTTC. Its protein is CASSQMGTTYEQYF.